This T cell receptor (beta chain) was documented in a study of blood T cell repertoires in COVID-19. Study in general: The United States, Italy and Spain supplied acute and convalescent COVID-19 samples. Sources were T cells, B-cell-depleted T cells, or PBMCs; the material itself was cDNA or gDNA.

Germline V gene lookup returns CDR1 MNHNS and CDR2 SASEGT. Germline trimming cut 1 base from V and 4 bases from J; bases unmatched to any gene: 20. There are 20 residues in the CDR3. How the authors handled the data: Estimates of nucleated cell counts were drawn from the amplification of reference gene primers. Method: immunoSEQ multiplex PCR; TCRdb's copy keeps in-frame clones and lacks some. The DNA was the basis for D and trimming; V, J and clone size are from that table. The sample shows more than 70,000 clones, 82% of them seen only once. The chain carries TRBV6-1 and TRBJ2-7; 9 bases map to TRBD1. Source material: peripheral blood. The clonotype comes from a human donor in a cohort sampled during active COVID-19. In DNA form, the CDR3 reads TGTGCCAGCAGTGAAGTCCCCTCCAACCTCTGGACAGGGGACTCTTACGAGCAGTACTTC. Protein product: CASSEVPSNLWTGDSYEQYF.